What follows describes a single TCR beta chain. Its antigen is not identified. The data belong to a study of graft-versus-host responses after intestinal transplantation. In the study overall: Transplant recipients had multivisceral, liver-intestinal, or isolated intestinal grafts. Once they had received anti-thymocyte globulin induction, all recipients took tacrolimus and steroids for two to three years. Overall study findings and caveats: With peak circulating GvH clone levels came an association with early post-transplant HvG declines.

Clones were read by immunoSEQ multiplex PCR, and TCRdb kept only the in-frame ones, dropping some. Among tens of thousands of clones listed, roughly nine tenths were seen once. V was cut by 1 base and J by 6 bases, with 4 bases left in between. Per the germline V gene, CDR1 is SGHNT and CDR2 is YYREEE (reference sequence). The CDR3 runs 11 residues. The receptor's source is a human donor who received an intestinal transplant. Material: unstimulated CD8+ T cells sorted from spleen or lymph node cells, obtained before intestinal transplant. The chain links TRBV5-4 to TRBJ1-2; D unclear. CDR3: CASSLQDGYTF. DNA for the CDR3: TGTGCCAGCAGCTTGCAGGATGGCTACACCTTC.